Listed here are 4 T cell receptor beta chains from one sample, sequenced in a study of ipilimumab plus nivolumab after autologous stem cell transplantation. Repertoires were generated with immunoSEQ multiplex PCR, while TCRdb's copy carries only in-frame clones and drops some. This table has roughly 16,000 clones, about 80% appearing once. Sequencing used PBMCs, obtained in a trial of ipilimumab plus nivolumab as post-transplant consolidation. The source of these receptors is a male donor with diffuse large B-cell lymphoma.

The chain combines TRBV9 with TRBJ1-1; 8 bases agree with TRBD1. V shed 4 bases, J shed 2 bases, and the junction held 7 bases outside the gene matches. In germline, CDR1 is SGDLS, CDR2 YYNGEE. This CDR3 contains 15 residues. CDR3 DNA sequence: TGTGCCAGCAGCAAATACGGACAGGGAAACACTGAAGCTTTCTTT. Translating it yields CASSKYGQGNTEAFF. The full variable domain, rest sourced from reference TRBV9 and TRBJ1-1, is DSGVTQTPKHLITATGQRVTLRCSPRSGDLSVYWYQQSLDQGLQFLIQYYNGEERAKGNILERFSAQQFPDLHSELNLSSLELGDSALYFCASSKYGQGNTEAFFGQGTRLTVV.

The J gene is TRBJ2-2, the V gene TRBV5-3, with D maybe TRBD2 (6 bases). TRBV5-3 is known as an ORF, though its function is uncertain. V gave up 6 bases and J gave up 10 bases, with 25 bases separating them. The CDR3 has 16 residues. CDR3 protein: CARNAPRGLPPAELFF. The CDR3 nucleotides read TGTGCCAGAAACGCCCCCCGGGGACTCCCCCCTGCGGAGCTGTTTTTT.

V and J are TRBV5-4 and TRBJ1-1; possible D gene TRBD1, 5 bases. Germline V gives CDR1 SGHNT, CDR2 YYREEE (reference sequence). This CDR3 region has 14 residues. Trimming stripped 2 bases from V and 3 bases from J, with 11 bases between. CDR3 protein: CASSFLQGDTEAFF. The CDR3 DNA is TGTGCCAGCAGCTTCCTGCAGGGAGACACTGAAGCTTTCTTT.

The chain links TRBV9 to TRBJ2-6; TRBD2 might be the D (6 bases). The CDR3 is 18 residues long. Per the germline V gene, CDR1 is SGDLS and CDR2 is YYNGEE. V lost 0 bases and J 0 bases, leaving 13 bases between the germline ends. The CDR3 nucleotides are TGTGCCAGCAGCGTAGACGGGGGACCAAGCTCTGGGGCCAACGTCCTGACTTTC. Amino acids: CASSVDGGPSSGANVLTF.